The 10 T cell receptor beta chains below were found in one sample sequenced in a study of neurological immune-mediated disorders. MiXCR, run by TCRdb on the 5' RACE reads, gives a single entry per CDR3 protein. The sample lists 15,000 to 20,000 distinct CDR3 sequences; around a tenth were seen once. The specimen was CD8+ T cells from blood. These TCRs come from a woman in her forties or fifties in good health.

The chain is built from TRBV3-1 and TRBJ2-1, with D possibly TRBD2 on 5 matching bases. Germline values: CDR1 LGHDT, CDR2 YNNKEL (reference sequence). CDR3 length: 13 amino acids. DNA for the CDR3: TGTCACCGAAGCGGCCTCTGCGGCAATGAGCAGTTCTTC. Translated, it gives CHRSGLCGNEQFF.

This clonotype appeared many times. The gene calls are TRBV30 and TRBJ2-2; weak D call: TRBD1 (6 bases). Trimming took 7 bases from V and 1 from J, leaving 10 bases between them. The CDR3 sequence is 13 residues long. Germline V gene data show CDR1 as GTSNPN and CDR2 as SVGIG (reference sequence). CDR3 nucleotides: TGTGCCTCCCAGGGACAGAACACCGGGGAGCTGTTTTTT. Amino acids: CASQGQNTGELFF.

This clonotype was observed at least ten times. The chain combines TRBV7-2 with TRBJ2-7; weak D call: TRBD2 (5 bases). CDR1 is SGHTA and CDR2 is FQGNSA in the germline V gene. This CDR3 spans 13 amino acids. The V end was cut by 5 bases, the J end by 4 bases, with 12 bases between. The CDR3 loop is CASSINRDYEQYF. The CDR3 nucleotides are TGTGCCAGCAGCATAAACCGGGATTACGAGCAGTACTTC.

This clonotype was seen ten or more times. The chain is built from TRBV6-1 and TRBJ2-1; maybe TRBD2 (7 bases). The V and J ends lost 3 bases and 8 bases respectively, with 17 bases between them. The CDR3 contains 15 residues. Germline CDR1 and CDR2: MNHNS and SASEGT. CDR3 in amino acids: CASSDSLAEGDEQFF. The CDR3 DNA reads TGTGCCAGCAGTGATTCGCTAGCGGAGGGGGATGAGCAGTTCTTC.

This clonotype was detected a few times. The V and J genes are TRBV7-3 and TRBJ2-2; D is ambiguous. The CDR3 runs 12 residues. Germline assignment: CDR1 SGHTA and CDR2 FQGTGA. Trimming cost V 1 base and J 5 bases, with 2 bases left between them. This CDR3 is CASSLMTGELFF. In DNA, the CDR3 is TGTGCCAGCAGCTTAATGACCGGGGAGCTGTTTTTT.

This clonotype was detected only once. This sequence joins TRBV6-6 and TRBJ1-5, with D possibly TRBD1 on 6 matching bases. From germline, CDR1 is MNHNY and CDR2 SVGAGI (reference sequence). This CDR3 is 13 amino acids long. V lost 8 bases and J 7 bases, leaving 15 bases between the germline ends. The CDR3 nucleotides are TGTGCCAGCGCGTCAGGGGAGAGGCAGCCCCAGCATTTT. Its translation: CASASGERQPQHF.

This clonotype has only one observation. The rearrangement uses TRBV5-5 and TRBJ2-5, with 16 positions matching TRBD2. This CDR3 region has 18 residues. V lost 3 bases, J lost 4 bases, and 9 bases stayed unmatched. Germline V gene lookup returns CDR1 SGHKS and CDR2 YYEKEE (reference sequence). CDR3 in amino acids: CASSSSGLAGGVRETQYF. The CDR3 nucleotides are TGTGCCAGCAGCTCCTCGGGACTAGCGGGAGGGGTGCGAGAGACCCAGTACTTC.

This clonotype was picked up many times. The chain couples TRBV29-1 to TRBJ2-3; no clear D. The germline V gene has CDR1 SQVTM and CDR2 ANQGSEA. The length of the CDR3 is 14 residues. The germline V and J ends were trimmed by 5 bases and 1 base, with 13 bases remaining between them. CDR3 region: CSVSGIHGTDTQYF. The CDR3 DNA sequence: TGCAGCGTTTCTGGCATACACGGCACAGATACGCAGTATTTT.

The table lists this clonotype with a few counts. The V and J genes are TRBV4-3 and TRBJ2-7; D possibly corresponds to TRBD1 (6 bases). The CDR3 totals 14 residues. V was shortened by 1 base and J by 2 bases, with 9 bases between the two germline ends. Germline V lookup: CDR1 LGHNA, CDR2 YSLEER. CDR3 sequence (DNA): TGCGCCAGCAGCCAAGCGCAGGGGCCCTACGAGCAGTACTTC. Protein product: CASSQAQGPYEQYF.

This clonotype was counted ten times or more. This chain uses TRBV20-1 with TRBJ2-7; D gene ambiguous. The V and J ends lost 0 bases and 3 bases respectively, with 15 bases between them. The germline CDR1 and CDR2 sequences are DFQATT and SNEGSKA (reference sequence). There are 15 residues in the CDR3. The DNA of the CDR3 is TGCAGTGCTAGAGATAGGAGCCACTCCCACTACGAGCAGTACTTC. Translated: CSARDRSHSHYEQYF.